The TCR beta chain under discussion was sequenced for a study of blood T cell repertoires in COVID-19. Study-level information: Samples came from the United States, Italy and Spain, spanning acute and convalescent COVID-19.

Some clones are missing from TCRdb's copy, which holds only in-frame ones; the method was immunoSEQ multiplex PCR. This sample has fewer than 90,000 clones, with 86% found just once. CDR1 is MNHNS, CDR2 SASEGT, per germline. This CDR3 has 16 residues. V lost 0 bases and J lost 5; bases outside the gene matches: 4. The source is a man older than 75 in a cohort sampled during active COVID-19. The material sequenced was peripheral blood. The rearrangement uses TRBV6-1 and TRBJ2-1, with 10 positions matching TRBD2. This CDR3 is CASSEARLAGDNEQFF. CDR3 DNA: TGTGCCAGCAGTGAAGCGCGGCTAGCGGGGGACAATGAGCAGTTCTTC.